The rows below give T cell receptor beta chains drawn from one sample of a study of early T cells in non-severe SARS-CoV-2 infection. MiXCR, applied by TCRdb to the 5' RACE reads, yields one record per CDR3 protein. The data contain some 55,000 distinct CDR3 sequences, 10% to 15% of them seen just once; the ten biggest clones take up approximately 2.8%. The sample was whole blood. The receptors were gathered from an adult who was a healthcare worker with PCR-confirmed SARS-CoV-2 infection or an uninfected control (not recorded which). CDR3s include the opening cysteine and the closing phenylalanine or tryptophan. D genes are given only for firm matches. Rows may omit the clone size; those that give it use once, few, many or a size class.

size: many; D: TRBD1; V: TRBV13; J: TRBJ2-5; CDR3: CASSLGGTEETQYF; DNA: TGTGCCAGCAGCTTAGGAGGGACAGAAGAGACCCAGTACTTC
size: many; D: .; V: TRBV5-1; J: TRBJ2-5; CDR3: CASSLNTGRETQYF; DNA: TGCGCCAGCAGCTTGAACACCGGCAGGGAGACCCAGTACTTC
size: few; D: TRBD1; V: TRBV29-1; J: TRBJ1-1; CDR3: CSPYRGGTEAFF; DNA: TGCAGCCCGTACAGGGGTGGCACTGAAGCTTTCTTT
size: many; D: TRBD1; V: TRBV15; J: TRBJ1-2; CDR3: CATSGRDRGDYGYTF; DNA: TGTGCCACCAGCGGTCGGGACAGGGGAGACTATGGCTACACCTTC
size: few; D: .; V: TRBV7-9; J: TRBJ1-2; CDR3: CASSLDSVSYYGYTF; DNA: TGTGCCAGCAGCTTAGATAGCGTCTCCTACTATGGCTACACCTTC
size: many; D: .; V: TRBV19; J: TRBJ1-1; CDR3: CASSIQGLNTEAFF; DNA: TGTGCCAGTAGTATACAGGGCTTGAACACTGAAGCTTTCTTT
size: .; D: TRBD1; V: TRBV7-6; J: TRBJ2-6; CDR3: CASSPPGTGSSGANVLTF; DNA: TGTGCCAGCAGCCCTCCGGGGACAGGGAGCTCTGGGGCCAACGTCCTGACTTTC
size: .; D: .; V: TRBV30; J: TRBJ2-7; CDR3: CAWSVLLEVGVQYF; DNA: TGTGCCTGGAGTGTACTTCTTGAGGTGGGGGTGCAGTACTTC
size: many; D: .; V: TRBV10-3; J: TRBJ1-6; CDR3: CAISRTENSPLHF; DNA: TGTGCCATCAGTCGGACAGAAAATTCACCCCTCCACTTT
size: medium-sized; D: TRBD2; V: TRBV5-1; J: TRBJ2-1; CDR3: CASSFPKGLAGVRGEQFF; DNA: TGCGCCAGCAGCTTCCCTAAAGGCCTAGCGGGAGTAAGGGGTGAGCAGTTCTTC